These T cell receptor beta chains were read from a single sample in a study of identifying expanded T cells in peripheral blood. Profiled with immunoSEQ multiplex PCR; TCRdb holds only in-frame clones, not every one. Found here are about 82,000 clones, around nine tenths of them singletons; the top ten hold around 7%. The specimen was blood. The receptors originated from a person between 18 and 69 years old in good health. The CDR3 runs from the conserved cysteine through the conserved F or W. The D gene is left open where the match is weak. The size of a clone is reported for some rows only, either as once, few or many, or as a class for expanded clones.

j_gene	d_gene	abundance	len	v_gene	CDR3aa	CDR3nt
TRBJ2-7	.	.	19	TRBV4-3	CASSQEGGITGKFLYEQYF	TGCGCCAGCAGCCAAGAGGGGGGGATAACAGGGAAATTTTTATACGAGCAGTACTTC
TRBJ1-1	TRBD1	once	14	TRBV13	CASRPTGGGTEAFF	TGTGCCAGCAGACCGACAGGGGGCGGAACTGAAGCTTTCTTT
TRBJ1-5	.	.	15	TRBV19	CASSMNDGFNQPQHF	TGTGCCAGTAGTATGAATGACGGGTTCAATCAGCCCCAGCATTTT
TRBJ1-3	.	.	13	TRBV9	CASSDGSAGPNQF	TGTGCCAGCAGCGACGGATCCGCCGGTCCTAATCAATTT
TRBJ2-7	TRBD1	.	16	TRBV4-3	CASSQDLMTGANEQYF	TGCGCCAGCAGCCAAGACCTCATGACAGGGGCAAACGAGCAGTACTTC
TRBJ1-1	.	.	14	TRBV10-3	CAISESPGPTEAFF	TGTGCCATCAGTGAGTCTCCAGGGCCCACTGAAGCTTTCTTT
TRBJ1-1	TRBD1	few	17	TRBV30	CAWSGIRQGIMNTEAFF	TGTGCCTGGAGTGGGATTCGACAGGGTATCATGAACACTGAAGCTTTCTTT
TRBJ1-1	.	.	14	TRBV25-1	CASIPVGPNTEAFF	TGTGCCAGCATCCCCGTGGGGCCGAACACTGAAGCTTTCTTT
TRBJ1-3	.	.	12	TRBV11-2	CASSLRGNTIYF	TGTGCCAGCAGCTTACGGGGAAACACCATATATTTT
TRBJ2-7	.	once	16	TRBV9	CASSVGGSLTGNEQYF	TGTGCCAGCAGCGTAGGGGGCAGCCTTACTGGTAACGAGCAGTACTTC